This record looks at one T cell receptor (beta chain) sequence and its context. As yet, its antigen is unknown. This sample is drawn from a study of shared clonotypes between healthy human individuals. General study results and limits: Depth was large, yet rarefaction showed that sorted-subset sequencing was incomplete. Memory subsets had estimated richness that was generally smaller than that of naive subsets.

Deep-level running was used for the assay. Each subset's genomic DNA was shared equally among a number of immunoSEQ plates. Only in-frame clones appear in the TCRdb table, and some are missing; sequencing was by immunoSEQ multiplex PCR. Of a few million clones detected, 92% appear once; the ten largest clones hold more than 0.35%. This TCR was sampled from a man between 18 and 35 years old in good health. Some clones in this sample may be carry-over from other donors' samples. The sample taken for sequencing was naive CD4+ T cells from PBMCs. Subset given: CD45RA+ positively selected.

CDR3 nucleotides: TGTGCCAGCAGCCAAGGAGACACCACCCGGGGTGGCTACACCTTC. Encoded protein: CASSQGDTTRGGYTF. The V call is TRBV4-2, the J call TRBJ1-2, with no clear D. Germline CDR1 LGHNA, CDR2 YNFKEQ. V lost 1 base, J lost 7 bases, and 16 bases lay in between. The CDR3 is 15 residues long.